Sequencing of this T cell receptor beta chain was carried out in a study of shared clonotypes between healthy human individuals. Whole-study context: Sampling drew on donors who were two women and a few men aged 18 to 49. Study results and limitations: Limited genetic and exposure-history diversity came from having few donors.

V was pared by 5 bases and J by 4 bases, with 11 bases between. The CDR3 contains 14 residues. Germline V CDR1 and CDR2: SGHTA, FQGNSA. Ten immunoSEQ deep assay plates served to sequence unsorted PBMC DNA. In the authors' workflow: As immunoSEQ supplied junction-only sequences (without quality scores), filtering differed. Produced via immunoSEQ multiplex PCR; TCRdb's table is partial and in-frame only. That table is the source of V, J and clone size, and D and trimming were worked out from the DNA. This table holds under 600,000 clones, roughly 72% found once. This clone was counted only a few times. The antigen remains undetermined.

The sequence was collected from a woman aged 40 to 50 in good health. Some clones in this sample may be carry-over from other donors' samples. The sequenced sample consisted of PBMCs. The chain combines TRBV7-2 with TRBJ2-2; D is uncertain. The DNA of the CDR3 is TGTGCCAGCAGCCGCAATGGGATCACCGGGGAGCTGTTTTTT. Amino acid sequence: CASSRNGITGELFF.